This is a list of T cell receptor beta chains from one sample in a study of CD8 T cells in ankylosing spondylitis. In TCRdb, the 5' RACE reads were re-called with MiXCR into one record per CDR3 protein. The table includes 200,000 to 250,000 distinct CDR3 sequences, around 18% detected once. Source material: blood, either unsorted or a sorted T cell fraction (not recorded which). Every receptor here comes from a male donor with ankylosing spondylitis. The CDR3 runs from the conserved cysteine through the conserved F or W. D genes are given only for firm matches. Clone size is shown for a subset of rows, as once, few, many or a class of expanded clone.

v_call	clone_size	d_call	j_call	cdr3_length	cdr3_aa	cdr3_nt
TRBV20-1	few	-	TRBJ2-3	15	CSAREPLGGTDTQYF	TGCAGTGCTAGAGAACCGTTAGGGGGCACAGATACGCAGTATTTT
TRBV6-5	-	-	TRBJ2-1	12	CASTSIGNEQFF	TGTGCCAGCACGTCCATTGGCAATGAGCAGTTCTTC
TRBV7-9	-	-	TRBJ2-7	14	CASSGRDRPYEQYF	TGTGCCAGCAGCGGGAGGGACAGGCCCTACGAGCAGTACTTC
TRBV20-1	-	TRBD1	TRBJ2-3	18	CSARDIAGQGGFTDTQYF	TGCAGTGCTAGAGATATCGCAGGACAGGGTGGGTTCACAGATACGCAGTATTTT
TRBV7-6	-	-	TRBJ2-5	15	CASSLSGRDQETQYF	TGTGCCAGCAGCTTATCGGGCAGGGATCAAGAGACCCAGTACTTC
TRBV4-1	-	TRBD2	TRBJ2-1	17	CASSQDRTSGTYNEQFF	TGCGCCAGCAGCCAAGACCGAACTAGCGGGACCTACAATGAGCAGTTCTTC
TRBV20-1	-	-	TRBJ2-5	15	CSANPYERAQETQYF	TGCAGTGCTAACCCCTACGAGCGGGCCCAAGAGACCCAGTACTTC
TRBV12-3/TRBV12-4	few	-	TRBJ1-2	14	CASSFRQAGYGYTF	TGTGCCAGCAGTTTTAGGCAGGCGGGCTATGGCTACACCTTC
TRBV6-5	-	-	TRBJ2-2	13	CASSYVSVGELFF	TGTGCCAGCAGTTATGTAAGCGTGGGGGAGCTGTTTTTT
TRBV28	once	TRBD1	TRBJ2-7	15	CASSLRDRGLYEQYF	TGTGCCAGCAGTTTAAGGGACAGGGGCCTCTACGAGCAGTACTTC